The T cell receptor (beta chain) under discussion was sequenced for a study of T cells in Graves' hyperthyroidism and ophthalmopathy. Clinical symptoms, serum thyroxine, TRAb, thyroid ultrasound and orbital computed tomography informed diagnoses. Amplification yielded TCR beta CDR3 regions, with RNA transcripts as the source. With the HTBI primer set, the TCR CDR3 went through a first round of RT-PCR. TCRdb re-analysed the multiplex PCR reads in MiXCR, keeping a single row per CDR3 protein. The profile covers under 250,000 distinct CDR3 sequences, with about a sixth appearing a single time and roughly 50% taken by the ten largest. Germline-derived CDR1 and CDR2 are LGHDT and YNNKEL (reference sequence). The CDR3 totals 15 residues. V lost 5 bases and J lost 5, with 18 bases in between. Ten or more counts support this clonotype.

The TCR originated in a man aged 50 to 59 with Graves' hyperthyroidism. Sequenced: blood. The genes are TRBV3-1 and TRBJ1-1; D is unresolved. As DNA, the CDR3 is TGTGCCAGCAGCGCCCGCCATAAGGGTGGTACTGAAGCTTTCTTT. It specifies CASSARHKGGTEAFF.